These 29 T cell receptor beta chains share one sample of origin, sequenced in a study of T cell changes during pregnancy in multiple sclerosis. Clones were read by immunoSEQ multiplex PCR, and TCRdb kept only the in-frame ones, dropping some. The data hold over 85,000 clones, with around 93% observed a single time. The sequences come from peripheral blood, collected in the first trimester of pregnancy. Receptors originate from a female donor in good health, enrolled as a control in a pregnancy study.

Only a few counts were recorded for this clone. The rearrangement joins TRBV18 to TRBJ1-6, with D maybe TRBD1 (6 bases). This CDR3 comprises 14 residues. Germline V lookup: CDR1 KGHSH, CDR2 LQKENI. The ends were cut back, 2 bases at V and 8 bases at J, with 10 bases in the middle. The CDR3 is CASSPDRLHSPLHF. The CDR3 region has the DNA TGTGCCAGCTCACCAGACAGGCTCCATTCACCCCTCCACTTT. The full variable domain, its missing parts supplied by reference TRBV18 and TRBJ1-6, is NAGVMQNPRHLVRRRGQEARLRCSPMKGHSHVYWYRQLPEEGLKFMVYLQKENIIDESGMPKERFSAEFPKEGPSILRIQQVVRGDSAAYFCASSPDRLHSPLHFGNGTRLTVT.

V gene TRBV5-6 combines with J gene TRBJ2-3; 9 nucleotides agree with TRBD2. The germline V gene has CDR1 SGHDT and CDR2 YYEEEE. V lost 4 bases, J lost 3 bases, and 9 bases stayed unmatched. There are 16 residues in the CDR3. CDR3 nucleotides: TGTGCCAGCAGCACAAAGCGGGGGGTTCGAACAGATACGCAGTATTTT. Protein sequence: CASSTKRGVRTDTQYF.

The chain couples TRBV6-1 to TRBJ2-2; 9 bases line up with TRBD1. The germline V gene encodes CDR1 MNHNS and CDR2 SASEGT. Losses at the gene ends were 6 bases for V and 1 base for J; bases not matched to a gene: 3. The CDR3 has 15 residues. The CDR3 nucleotides read TGTGCCAGCAGGCGGGACAGGGTGAACACCGGGGAGCTGTTTTTT. As protein: CASRRDRVNTGELFF.

The chain employs TRBV7-9 and TRBJ2-2, with 11 bases matching TRBD2. CDR3 size: 16 residues. Germline V lookup: CDR1 SEHNR, CDR2 FQNEAQ (reference sequence). The junction had 7 bases not matched to a gene; V was cut back by 6 bases and J by 4 bases. The CDR3, as DNA: TGTGCCAGCAGGCCGGGACTAGCGGTAATCACCGGGGAGCTGTTTTTT. Translating it yields CASRPGLAVITGELFF.

This chain links TRBV5-4 with TRBJ2-1; D might be TRBD2 (7 bases). Trimming shortened V by 0 bases and J by 14 bases, and 15 bases separated the two germline ends. This CDR3 is 13 amino acids long. Germline assignment: CDR1 SGHNT and CDR2 YYREEE (reference sequence). Here the CDR3 reads CASSLAGRGGEFF. The CDR3, as DNA: TGTGCCAGCAGCTTGGCCGGTAGGGGGGGAGAGTTCTTC.

V gene TRBV4-3 combines with J gene TRBJ2-7, with a possible D match to TRBD2 (6 bases). This CDR3 comprises 16 residues. V was trimmed by 2 bases and J by 2 bases, leaving 16 bases between them. CDR1 and CDR2 from the germline V gene are LGHNA and YSLEER. CDR3 in amino acids: CASSQQLREAPYEQYF. The CDR3, as DNA: TGCGCCAGCAGCCAACAATTAAGGGAGGCTCCCTACGAGCAGTACTTC.

The chain joins TRBV28 to TRBJ1-4; D is uncertain. The length of the CDR3 is 13 residues. V lost 8 bases and J lost 6, with 13 bases in between. Germline CDR1 MDHEN, CDR2 SYDVKM. CDR3 region: CASAGVPDEKLFF. The CDR3 region has the DNA TGTGCCAGCGCCGGGGTCCCTGATGAAAAACTGTTTTTT.

The chain employs TRBV27 and TRBJ2-7; 9 positions match TRBD1. Losses at the gene ends were 5 bases for V and 3 bases for J; bases not matched to a gene: 5. The CDR3 runs 14 residues. Germline CDR1 is MNHEY and CDR2 is SMNVEV (reference sequence). CDR3 sequence reads: CASSDGTGLYEQYF. CDR3 DNA: TGTGCCAGCAGTGATGGGACAGGGCTCTACGAGCAGTACTTC.

The chain uses TRBV9 and TRBJ1-1, with D tentatively TRBD1 (6 bases). Germline V gene data show CDR1 as SGDLS and CDR2 as YYNGEE. The CDR3 consists of 15 residues. V was trimmed by 3 bases and J by 5 bases, leaving 17 bases between them. The DNA for the CDR3 is TGTGCCAGCAGCGCCGGCGGGGGGGCGGGGACTGAAGCTTTCTTT. Translation gives CASSAGGGAGTEAFF.

V usage is TRBV14 and J usage is TRBJ2-2; TRBD1 agrees at 7 bases. Germline CDR1 and CDR2: SGHDN and FVKESK. The CDR3 spans 15 residues. The V gene end was trimmed by 4 bases and the J gene end by 7 bases; junction bases not matched to a gene: 9. CDR3 coding DNA: TGTGCCAGCAGCCCCGTCGGGACAGCCTTCGGGGAGCTGTTTTTT. This codes for CASSPVGTAFGELFF.

The rearrangement joins TRBV7-9 to TRBJ1-4; maybe TRBD1 (6 bases). CDR1 is SEHNR, CDR2 FQNEAQ, per germline (reference sequence). This CDR3 is built from 15 residues. The ends were cut back, 5 bases at V and 8 bases at J, with 18 bases in the middle. For the CDR3, the DNA is TGTGCCAGCAGCCTAGAGGGAACAGGGAGAGAAAAACTGTTTTTT. It codes for CASSLEGTGREKLFF.

The gene calls are TRBV4-3 and TRBJ2-1; 7 bases fit TRBD2. The V gene's germline CDR1 is LGHNA and CDR2 YSLEER. V lost 0 bases and J lost 2; bases outside the gene matches: 4. This CDR3 contains 16 residues. The CDR3 region has the DNA TGCGCCAGCAGCCAAGATGCCGGGGGGACCTACAATGAGCAGTTCTTC. Translation gives CASSQDAGGTYNEQFF.

The gene calls are TRBV7-3 and TRBJ2-5, with 7 positions matching TRBD2. Germline lookup yields CDR1 SGHTA and CDR2 FQGTGA. The CDR3 extends over 15 amino acids. With V trimmed by 5 bases and J by 1 base, 7 bases remained unmatched. The CDR3 protein is CASSQVGGGQETQYF. The CDR3, as DNA: TGTGCCAGCAGCCAGGTGGGGGGGGGCCAAGAGACCCAGTACTTC.

The gene calls are TRBV7-9 and TRBJ1-2; D is perhaps TRBD1 (5 bases). The CDR3 extends over 14 amino acids. CDR1 is SEHNR, CDR2 FQNEAQ, per germline (reference sequence). The V gene lost 7 bases and the J gene lost 0 bases, with 12 bases spanning the gap. The CDR3 nucleotides are TGTGCCAGCATGAGGGAGGGACCTAACTATGGCTACACCTTC. This codes for CASMREGPNYGYTF.

The chain recombines TRBV7-6 with TRBJ1-6, with TRBD1 identical over 10 bases. Trimming at V came to 1 base and at J to 1 base, leaving 4 bases not matched to a gene. The CDR3 runs 18 residues. CDR1 is SGHVS, CDR2 FNYEAQ, per germline. The CDR3, as DNA: TGTGCCAGCAGCTTAGGGACAGGGGGTAGGTCCTATAATTCACCCCTCCACTTT. Its protein product is CASSLGTGGRSYNSPLHF.

V is TRBV15 and J is TRBJ2-5, with D possibly TRBD1 on 6 matching bases. Germline V CDR1 and CDR2: LNHNV, YYDKDF (reference sequence). The CDR3 is made up of 14 amino acids. Trimming pared 4 bases from V and 5 bases from J, leaving 14 bases between. The CDR3 coding sequence is TGTGCCACCAGCACGGGACACCAGCGGGAGACCCAGTACTTC. Its protein is CATSTGHQRETQYF. The entire variable domain, with the rest obtained from reference TRBV15 and TRBJ2-5, is as follows: DAMVIQNPRYQVTQFGKPVTLSCSQTLNHNVMYWYQQKSSQAPKLLFHYYDKDFNNEADTPDNFQSRRPNTSFCFLDIRSPGLGDTAMYLCATSTGHQRETQYFGPGTRLLVL.

The rearrangement links TRBV20-1 to TRBJ2-3; possibly TRBD1 for D (6 bases). The germline V and J ends were trimmed by 7 bases and 3 bases, with 8 bases remaining between them. This CDR3 has 11 residues. In germline, CDR1 is DFQATT, CDR2 SNEGSKA (reference sequence). The CDR3 loop is CSVRGTDTQYF. CDR3 nucleotide sequence: TGCAGTGTAAGGGGGACAGATACGCAGTATTTT.

This clone came up a few times. The rearrangement joins TRBV27 to TRBJ1-2; D is unresolved. Trimming pared 0 bases from V and 2 bases from J, leaving 4 bases between. In germline, CDR1 is MNHEY, CDR2 SMNVEV (reference sequence). This CDR3 is 13 amino acids long. Written as DNA, the CDR3 is TGTGCCAGCAGTTTATCGGAGAACTATGGCTACACCTTC. As protein: CASSLSENYGYTF.

Here the CDR3 reads CASSLGAGYNEQFF. The CDR3 DNA reads TGTGCCAGCAGCTTGGGTGCGGGGTACAATGAGCAGTTCTTC. The gene calls are TRBV5-6 and TRBJ2-1; possibly TRBD2 for D (6 bases). The CDR3 runs 14 residues. V lost 0 bases, J lost 4 bases, and 8 bases lay in between. CDR1 is SGHDT, CDR2 YYEEEE, per germline.

This chain links TRBV4-1 with TRBJ2-7; tentatively, D is TRBD2 (6 bases). Germline V CDR1 and CDR2: MGHRA, YSYEKL. This CDR3 spans 17 amino acids. Deletions cut 0 bases from V and 2 bases from J, with 17 bases between. CDR3 amino acids: CASSQETSEGYAYEQYF. The DNA for the CDR3 is TGCGCCAGCAGCCAAGAGACTTCGGAGGGCTACGCCTACGAGCAGTACTTC.

This sequence joins TRBV5-1 and TRBJ2-5; D possibly corresponds to TRBD2 (6 bases). Trimming pared 4 bases from V and 2 bases from J, leaving 15 bases between. Germline CDR1 and CDR2: SGHRS and YFSETQ. This CDR3 comprises 15 residues. Here the CDR3 reads CASSPGTAAQETQYF. The CDR3 nucleotides are TGCGCCAGCAGCCCCGGGACTGCTGCACAAGAGACCCAGTACTTC.

The J gene is TRBJ2-2, the V gene TRBV7-8; tentative D call: TRBD2 (6 bases). The CDR3 is made up of 14 amino acids. V lost 1 base to trimming and J lost 5 bases, with 8 bases between them. Germline CDR1 SGHVS, CDR2 FQNEAQ. The CDR3 coding sequence is TGTGCCAGCAGCTTAGGTGGGACTACCGGGGAGCTGTTTTTT. Residues: CASSLGGTTGELFF.

The chain employs TRBV5-4 and TRBJ2-7; D possibly corresponds to TRBD1 (5 bases). This CDR3 is built from 13 residues. Deletions cut 5 bases from V and 4 bases from J, with 13 bases between. Germline V CDR1 and CDR2: SGHNT, YYREEE (reference sequence). The CDR3 bases are TGTGCCAGCAGTCCAGGGTTCCCATACGAGCAGTACTTC. It yields the protein CASSPGFPYEQYF.

The chain employs TRBV4-1 and TRBJ1-3; the D gene is possibly TRBD1 (5 bases). The CDR3 is 16 residues long. V shed 1 base and J shed 0 bases, with 10 bases lying between them. Germline V lookup: CDR1 MGHRA, CDR2 YSYEKL. The CDR3 loop reads CASSQGGLFSGNTIYF. The CDR3 bases are TGCGCCAGCAGCCAAGGGGGCCTGTTCTCTGGAAACACCATATATTTT.

This clone was seen only once. The chain joins TRBV4-1 to TRBJ1-5; D remains unclear. There are 16 residues in the CDR3. V shed 1 base and J shed 0 bases, with 10 bases lying between them. Per the germline V gene, CDR1 is MGHRA and CDR2 is YSYEKL. CDR3 sequence (DNA): TGCGCCAGCAGCCAAGTCGGTCGGTATAGCAATCAGCCCCAGCATTTT. This encodes CASSQVGRYSNQPQHF.

V is TRBV19 and J is TRBJ1-2; TRBD1 aligns across 9 bases. V lost 7 bases, J lost 3 bases, and 18 bases stayed unmatched. The CDR3 runs 18 residues. Germline V gene data show CDR1 as LNHDA and CDR2 as SQIVND (reference sequence). Written as DNA, the CDR3 is TGTGCCAGTAATTACAGGGGGCGAAGGTTGTTAAGAGACTATGGCTACACCTTC. This encodes CASNYRGRRLLRDYGYTF.

The chain recombines TRBV7-2 with TRBJ1-1; no clear D gene. This CDR3 is 16 amino acids long. Germline CDR1 and CDR2: SGHTA and FQGNSA. The V end lost 3 bases, the J end lost 5 bases, and 19 bases lay between the germline ends. For the CDR3, the DNA is TGTGCCAGCAGCTTTTTGGGTGGCCAGCGAGGGACTGAAGCTTTCTTT. It yields the protein CASSFLGGQRGTEAFF.

V and J are TRBV4-2 and TRBJ2-3; a weak D match, TRBD1 (5 bases). From germline, CDR1 is LGHNA and CDR2 YNFKEQ. The CDR3 consists of 12 residues. V lost 5 bases to trimming and J lost 6 bases, with 9 bases between them. The CDR3 loop is CASSEGADTQYF. CDR3 DNA sequence: TGTGCCAGCAGCGAAGGGGCCGATACGCAGTATTTT.

This clone was recorded once. The V gene is TRBV7-3, the J gene TRBJ2-3; a weak D match, TRBD2 (6 bases). The CDR3 length is 14 residues. Germline CDR1 SGHTA, CDR2 FQGTGA. V shed 4 bases and J shed 2 bases, with 10 bases lying between them. The CDR3 nucleotides read TGTGCCAGCAGCTCGGGGGTGGCCACAGATACGCAGTATTTT. This codes for CASSSGVATDTQYF.